This T cell receptor beta chain was captured by sequencing in a study of T cell changes during pregnancy in multiple sclerosis. Only in-frame clones appear in the TCRdb table, and some are missing; sequencing was by immunoSEQ multiplex PCR. The sample has tens of thousands of clones; 85% to 95% are singletons. The starting material was peripheral blood, obtained before pregnancy. The TCR was taken from a female donor with multiple sclerosis, enrolled in a pregnancy study.

CDR3 residues: CASRLQGNTEAFF. CDR3 nucleotide sequence: TGTGCCAGCAGACTACAGGGGAACACTGAAGCTTTCTTT. The V gene is TRBV2, the J gene TRBJ1-1; possible D gene TRBD1, 6 bases. V was trimmed by 6 bases and J by 1 base, leaving 9 bases between them. The CDR3 is 13 amino acids. Germline CDR1 and CDR2: SNHLY and FYNNEI. Full variable domain (outside the CDR3, taken from reference TRBV2 and TRBJ1-1): EPEVTQTPSHQVTQMGQEVILRCVPISNHLYFYWYRQILGQKVEFLVSFYNNEISEKSEIFDDQFSVERPDGSNFTLKIRSTKLEDSAMYFCASRLQGNTEAFFGQGTRLTVV.